The clone carrying this T cell receptor (beta chain) showed up just a few times. Its matching antigen is unknown. This record comes from a study of identical twins. Each CDR3 protein gets one entry after TCRdb re-called the 5' RACE reads with MiXCR. The data contain hundreds of thousands of distinct CDR3 sequences, 9% to 15% of them seen just once; the ten biggest clones take up 7.2%. V gave up 3 bases and J gave up 4 bases; unmatched junction bases: 7. From germline, CDR1 is SEHNR and CDR2 FQNEAQ (reference sequence). This CDR3 comprises 16 residues. Whole-study results and caveats: Out-of-frame alpha sequences shared by twins showed excess low generation probability.

These records were also assigned to another study, of yellow fever vaccine responses in identical twins.

This sequence originates from a young woman in good health. The chain uses TRBV7-9 and TRBJ2-1, with 9 nucleotides matching TRBD2. Material for sequencing was CD8+ T cells sorted from blood. CDR3 sequence: CASSFIERGAYNEQFF. The CDR3 DNA reads TGTGCCAGCAGCTTTATAGAGCGGGGGGCATACAATGAGCAGTTCTTC.